This TCR beta chain was identified in a study of blood T cell repertoires in COVID-19. TCRdb's copy holds only in-frame clones and misses some; the assay was immunoSEQ multiplex PCR. The repertoire holds under 250,000 clones, over 75% seen once, with roughly 10% in the top ten. The sequence derives from a man in his forties or fifties with COVID-19, enrolled during active disease. Specimen: peripheral blood.

The chain's CDR3 is CASSLALKDRFFTGELFF. The CDR3 coding sequence is TGCGCCAGCAGCTTGGCCCTCAAAGACAGGTTTTTCACCGGGGAGCTGTTTTTT. The chain is built from TRBV5-1 and TRBJ2-2, with D possibly TRBD1 on 6 matching bases. This CDR3 region has 18 residues. From germline, CDR1 is SGHRS and CDR2 YFSETQ. The V end lost 0 bases, the J end lost 4 bases, and 19 bases lay between the germline ends.